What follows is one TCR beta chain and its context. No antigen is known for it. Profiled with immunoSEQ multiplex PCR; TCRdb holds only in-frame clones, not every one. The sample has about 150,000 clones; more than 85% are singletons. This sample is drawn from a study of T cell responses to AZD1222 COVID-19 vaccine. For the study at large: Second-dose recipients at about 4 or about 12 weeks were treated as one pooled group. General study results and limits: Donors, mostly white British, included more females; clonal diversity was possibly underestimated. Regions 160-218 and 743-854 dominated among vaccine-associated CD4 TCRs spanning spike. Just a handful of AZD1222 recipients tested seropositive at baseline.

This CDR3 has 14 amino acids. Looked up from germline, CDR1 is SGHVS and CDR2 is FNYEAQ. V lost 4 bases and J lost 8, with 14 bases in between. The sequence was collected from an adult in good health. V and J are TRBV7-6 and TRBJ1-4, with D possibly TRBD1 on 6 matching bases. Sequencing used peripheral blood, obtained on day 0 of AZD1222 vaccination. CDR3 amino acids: CASSWGQDGEKLFF. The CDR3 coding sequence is TGTGCCAGCAGCTGGGGACAAGACGGGGAAAAACTGTTTTTT.